The 30 T cell receptor beta chains presented below share a single source sample, sequenced in a study of blood T cell repertoires in COVID-19. The method was immunoSEQ multiplex PCR; TCRdb's version includes in-frame clones alone and lacks a portion of them. The table has approximately 74,000 clones, roughly 88% seen once. The sample was peripheral blood. The source is a woman aged 60-75 years with acute or convalescent COVID-19.

J is TRBJ1-6 and V is TRBV20-1; D might be TRBD1 (5 bases). In germline, CDR1 is DFQATT, CDR2 SNEGSKA (reference sequence). The CDR3 sequence is 14 residues long. V gave up 3 bases and J gave up 7 bases, with 13 bases separating them. CDR3 nucleotides: TGCAGTGCTAGTACCGGGACTGAGAATTCACCCCTCCACTTT. Residues: CSASTGTENSPLHF.

The chain uses TRBV28 and TRBJ2-3; possibly TRBD2 for D (6 bases). V dropped 5 bases and J dropped 8 bases, with 11 bases sitting between them. Germline CDR1 and CDR2: MDHEN and SYDVKM. The CDR3 loop spans 12 amino acids. The CDR3 DNA reads TGTGCCAGCAGTACCGTGGGGGGTACGCAGTATTTT. Translated: CASSTVGGTQYF.

This clone was picked up one time. The rearrangement uses TRBV7-3 and TRBJ2-3; 8 bases are shared with TRBD2. The CDR3 runs 16 residues. With V trimmed by 5 bases and J by 0 bases, 7 bases remained unmatched. Germline-derived CDR1 and CDR2 are SGHTA and FQGTGA. The CDR3: CASSRGGGGSTDTQYF. Here the CDR3 DNA reads TGTGCCAGCAGCCGAGGCGGCGGGGGGAGCACAGATACGCAGTATTTT.

The chain is built from TRBV5-1 and TRBJ1-1; D gene uncertain. V shed 6 bases and J shed 3 bases, with 12 bases lying between them. The CDR3 totals 13 residues. Per germline, CDR1 SGHRS and CDR2 YFSETQ. CDR3 nucleotide sequence: TGCGCCAGCACCCTGAGGTGGGACACTGAAGCTTTCTTT. Its protein product is CASTLRWDTEAFF.

The V and J genes are TRBV7-2 and TRBJ2-7, with TRBD2 as a possible D gene (6 bases). The V end lost 6 bases, the J end lost 7 bases, and 16 bases lay between the germline ends. This CDR3 contains 13 residues. CDR1 and CDR2 from the germline V gene are SGHTA and FQGNSA. This CDR3 reads CASSYYPAGEQYV. The CDR3 DNA is TGTGCCAGCAGTTACTATCCGGCGGGGGAGCAGTACGTC.

V gene TRBV7-8 combines with J gene TRBJ1-1, with 12 bases fitting TRBD1. J gave up 3 bases and V 4 bases, and 3 bases lay outside the gene matches. This CDR3 is built from 15 residues. Germline V gene data show CDR1 as SGHVS and CDR2 as FQNEAQ. CDR3 residues: CASSSGTGGYTEAFF. The CDR3 DNA sequence: TGTGCCAGCAGCTCAGGGACAGGGGGCTACACTGAAGCTTTCTTT.

The chain joins TRBV9 to TRBJ2-2, with D perhaps TRBD2 (5 bases). Trimming removed 0 bases from V and 4 bases from J, with 13 bases in between. The CDR3 covers 16 residues. The germline V gene has CDR1 SGDLS and CDR2 YYNGEE. In nucleotides, the CDR3 is TGTGCCAGCAGCGTAGGGCTAGCCGGATCCACCGGGGAGCTGTTTTTT. This sequence encodes CASSVGLAGSTGELFF.

This clone was seen once. CDR3 DNA sequence: TGTGCCAGCAGTGAAGCCACAATAGGGGTCGGGCAGTACGTC. Its translation: CASSEATIGVGQYV. V and J are TRBV6-1 and TRBJ2-7; D is perhaps TRBD1 (5 bases). This CDR3 has 14 amino acids. V was shortened by 0 bases and J by 9 bases, with 15 bases between the two germline ends. CDR1 MNHNS and CDR2 SASEGT come from the germline V gene.

The V and J genes are TRBV13 and TRBJ2-3, with D perhaps TRBD2 (5 bases). In germline, CDR1 is PRHDT, CDR2 FYEKMQ (reference sequence). V gave up 2 bases and J gave up 7 bases, with 19 bases separating them. This CDR3 contains 16 residues. The CDR3 region has the DNA TGTGCCAGCAGCTTACTAGCCGCGGAAGGAAAACATACGCAGTATTTT. This codes for CASSLLAAEGKHTQYF.

CDR3: CASSERGNTEAFF. CDR3 nucleotide sequence: TGTGCCAGCAGTGAAAGGGGAAACACTGAAGCTTTCTTT. The J gene is TRBJ1-1, the V gene TRBV6-1; perhaps TRBD1 as D (5 bases). The CDR3 is made up of 13 amino acids. Looked up from germline, CDR1 is MNHNS and CDR2 is SASEGT. The V end lost 2 bases, the J end lost 2 bases, and 6 bases lay between the germline ends.

The chain combines TRBV10-1 with TRBJ2-1; D is unclear. From germline, CDR1 is WNHNN and CDR2 SYGVQD (reference sequence). V was pared by 6 bases and J by 4 bases, with 10 bases between. The CDR3 sequence is 13 residues long. CDR3 DNA sequence: TGCGCCAGCAGCCGCCCCGGGTACAATGAGCAGTTCTTC. It is translated as CASSRPGYNEQFF.

The chain combines TRBV24-1 with TRBJ2-3; weak D call: TRBD1 (5 bases). Germline V lookup: CDR1 KGHDR, CDR2 SFDVKD. The CDR3 is 17 residues long. V lost 0 bases and J lost 1, with 13 bases in between. DNA of the CDR3: TGTGCCACCAGTGATTTGCCATTGCAGGGTGGCACAGATACGCAGTATTTT. Translating it yields CATSDLPLQGGTDTQYF.

The chain couples TRBV7-9 to TRBJ2-3; maybe TRBD1 (5 bases). This CDR3 comprises 15 residues. CDR1 is SEHNR and CDR2 is FQNEAQ in the germline V gene (reference sequence). V lost 5 bases and J lost 2, with 14 bases in between. CDR3: CASSRYDRNTDTQYF. CDR3 bases: TGTGCCAGCAGCCGTTATGACAGAAACACAGATACGCAGTATTTT.

The chain combines TRBV5-1 with TRBJ2-3; 9 nucleotides line up with TRBD1. The germline CDR1 and CDR2 sequences are SGHRS and YFSETQ. V trimming: 0 bases; J trimming: 9 bases; junction bases outside the gene matches: 8. The CDR3 is 15 residues long. CDR3 loop: CASSLGGTGSGTQYF. The CDR3 region has the DNA TGCGCCAGCAGCTTGGGGGGGACAGGGTCTGGAACGCAGTATTTT.

V usage is TRBV2 and J usage is TRBJ2-7, with TRBD1 as a possible D gene (5 bases). CDR1 is SNHLY, CDR2 FYNNEI, per germline. The CDR3 covers 13 residues. The V and J ends lost 6 bases and 1 base respectively, with 10 bases between them. The CDR3 reads CASSLRDSYEQYV. The CDR3 nucleotides read TGTGCCAGCAGCCTCAGGGATTCCTACGAGCAGTACGTC.

The chain recombines TRBV5-1 with TRBJ1-4; 11 bases align to TRBD1. The germline V gene encodes CDR1 SGHRS and CDR2 YFSETQ. This CDR3 comprises 17 residues. V was pared by 4 bases and J by 1 base, with 6 bases of the junction left unmatched. In DNA, the CDR3 is TGCGCCAGCAGCCGACACGGGACAGGGGGAACTAATGAAAAACTGTTTTTT. It codes for CASSRHGTGGTNEKLFF.

The chain combines TRBV6-5 with TRBJ2-3; 9 positions agree with TRBD1. Germline V gene data show CDR1 as MNHEY and CDR2 as SVGAGI. The CDR3 sequence is 15 residues long. J lost 2 bases, V lost 5 bases, and 5 bases had no gene match. CDR3: CASSHGQGITDTQYF. The CDR3 region has the DNA TGTGCCAGCAGTCACGGACAGGGGATCACAGATACGCAGTATTTT.

V and J are TRBV5-1 and TRBJ2-5; perhaps TRBD1 as D (5 bases). V was trimmed by 4 bases and J by 1 base, leaving 8 bases between them. Germline V CDR1 and CDR2: SGHRS, YFSETQ. There are 13 residues in the CDR3. The CDR3 loop is CASSQGSQETQYF. CDR3 bases: TGCGCCAGCAGCCAGGGCAGCCAAGAGACCCAGTACTTC. The whole variable domain, remainder taken from reference TRBV5-1 and TRBJ2-5, is KAGVTQTPRYLIKTRGQQVTLSCSPISGHRSVSWYQQTPGQGLQFLFEYFSETQRNKGNFPGRFSGRQFSNSRSEMNVSTLELGDSALYLCASSQGSQETQYFGPGTRLLVL.

This chain joins TRBV7-8 and TRBJ1-5; 8 nucleotides line up with TRBD1. This CDR3 has 16 amino acids. Germline V gene data show CDR1 as SGHVS and CDR2 as FQNEAQ. Trimming took 5 bases from V and 7 from J; bases not matched to a gene: 13. This CDR3 is CASSHESRGPGQPQHF. CDR3 in DNA: TGTGCCAGCAGCCACGAAAGCAGGGGGCCTGGACAGCCCCAGCATTTT.

This chain joins TRBV19 and TRBJ1-1, with 8 nucleotides matching TRBD1. The V and J ends lost 5 bases and 2 bases, in that order; junction bases with no gene match: 4. In germline, CDR1 is LNHDA, CDR2 SQIVND (reference sequence). This CDR3 is 14 amino acids long. The CDR3 here is CASSLQGANTEAFF. The CDR3 DNA reads as TGTGCCAGTAGTCTTCAGGGGGCTAACACTGAAGCTTTCTTT.

This rearrangement joins TRBV29-1 to TRBJ2-1; D not certain. The CDR3 length is 15 residues. Germline V lookup: CDR1 SQVTM, CDR2 ANQGSEA. The germline V and J ends were trimmed by 1 base and 1 base, with 11 bases remaining between them. The CDR3 DNA sequence: TGCAGCGTTGAAGGAGAGGCCGCATCCTACAATGAGCAGTTCTTC. It encodes CSVEGEAASYNEQFF.

The CDR3 loop is CASSYSTGSGSTDTQYF. CDR3 sequence (DNA): TGTGCCAGCAGTTACTCTACGGGGTCCGGTAGCACAGATACGCAGTATTTT. The V and J genes are TRBV6-2 or TRBV6-3 and TRBJ2-3; TRBD2 might be the D (5 bases). Germline lookup yields CDR1 MNHEY and CDR2 SVGEGT. The germline V and J ends were trimmed by 0 bases and 0 bases, with 13 bases remaining between them. The CDR3 has 17 amino acids.

The CDR3 here is CASSLVVSGGQDEQFF. CDR3 in DNA: TGTGCCAGCAGCTTAGTCGTTAGCGGGGGACAAGATGAGCAGTTCTTC. This chain links TRBV7-2 with TRBJ2-1; 9 bases line up with TRBD2. The CDR3 totals 16 residues. With V trimmed by 1 base and J by 8 bases, 9 bases remained unmatched. In germline, CDR1 is SGHTA, CDR2 FQGNSA.

V is TRBV6-1 and J is TRBJ2-1; maybe TRBD2 (6 bases). The CDR3 is made up of 13 amino acids. Germline lookup yields CDR1 MNHNS and CDR2 SASEGT. V dropped 1 base and J dropped 9 bases, with 10 bases sitting between them. CDR3 DNA sequence: TGTGCCAGCAGTGAAGTGGCGGGGATTGAGCAGTTCTTC. This translates into CASSEVAGIEQFF.

The chain combines TRBV5-4 with TRBJ2-2; D is uncertain. The CDR3 totals 12 residues. Germline loops: CDR1 SGHNT, CDR2 YYREEE (reference sequence). V was trimmed by 4 bases and J by 7 bases, leaving 8 bases between them. The CDR3 region has the DNA TGTGCCAGCAGCCAGCCAGGCGGGGAGCTGTTTTTT. Translation: CASSQPGGELFF.

This chain connects TRBV11-2 to TRBJ2-3, with no clear D. In germline, CDR1 is SGHAT, CDR2 FQNNGV. V was shortened by 0 bases and J by 6 bases, with 7 bases between the two germline ends. This CDR3 has 13 residues. The CDR3 loop is CASSLDPGDTQYF. The CDR3 DNA follows: TGTGCCAGCAGCTTAGATCCCGGGGATACGCAGTATTTT.

The chain uses TRBV6-2 or TRBV6-3 and TRBJ2-5, with 8 bases identical to TRBD1. V shed 3 bases and J 5 bases; nucleotides not matched to a gene: 2. The germline gives CDR1 MNHEY, CDR2 SVGEGT. This CDR3 spans 13 amino acids. The DNA of the CDR3 is TGTGCCAGCAGTTATTGGGACAGGGAGACCCAGTACTTC. Translating gives CASSYWDRETQYF.

V gene TRBV24-1 combines with J gene TRBJ2-4; D is perhaps TRBD2 (5 bases). This CDR3 spans 14 amino acids. Germline CDR1 KGHDR, CDR2 SFDVKD. V shed 1 base and J shed 7 bases, with 10 bases lying between them. Here the CDR3 DNA reads TGTGCCACCAGTGATTTCCCGGGATTGAACATTCAGTACTTC. This codes for CATSDFPGLNIQYF.

This clone occurred once. J is TRBJ2-5 and V is TRBV15; 7 bases map to TRBD1. V lost 1 base, J lost 2 bases, and 7 bases stayed unmatched. The CDR3 totals 16 residues. CDR1 is LNHNV, CDR2 YYDKDF, per germline (reference sequence). The CDR3 here is CATSRVSTGAQETQYF. CDR3 DNA: TGTGCCACCAGCAGAGTCAGTACAGGGGCGCAAGAGACCCAGTACTTC. The full variable domain, with the rest looked up from reference TRBV15 and TRBJ2-5, is DAMVIQNPRYQVTQFGKPVTLSCSQTLNHNVMYWYQQKSSQAPKLLFHYYDKDFNNEADTPDNFQSRRPNTSFCFLDIRSPGLGDTAMYLCATSRVSTGAQETQYFGPGTRLLVL.

The chain uses TRBV9 and TRBJ2-2; possible D gene TRBD1, 6 bases. The CDR3 is made up of 16 amino acids. V was trimmed by 4 bases and J by 1 base, leaving 14 bases between them. The V gene's germline CDR1 is SGDLS and CDR2 YYNGEE. The CDR3 region has the DNA TGTGCCAGCAGCCCGAGGGGGTTCTTGAACACCGGGGAGCTGTTTTTT. Residues: CASSPRGFLNTGELFF. Variable domain in full (rest from reference TRBV9 and TRBJ2-2): DSGVTQTPKHLITATGQRVTLRCSPRSGDLSVYWYQQSLDQGLQFLIQYYNGEERAKGNILERFSAQQFPDLHSELNLSSLELGDSALYFCASSPRGFLNTGELFFGEGSRLTVL.